A selection of T cell receptor beta chains follows, all from one sample in a study of blood T cell repertoires in COVID-19. Profiling relied on immunoSEQ multiplex PCR, and the TCRdb table lists in-frame clones only, not all of them. The sample carries over 4,000 clones, almost 80% recorded once. The sequenced sample consisted of peripheral blood. All receptors derive from a human donor with active or convalescent COVID-19. The donor label of this sample is uncertain. The CDR3 runs from the conserved cysteine through the conserved F or W. The D gene is left open where the match is weak. Not every row has a clone size; where given, it reads once, few, many or a size class.

d_call: .; j_call: TRBJ1-1; v_call: TRBV2; clone_size: .; cdr3_aa: CASNPARGTEAFF; cdr3_nt: TGTGCCAGCAATCCCGCCAGGGGCACTGAAGCTTTCTTT
d_call: .; j_call: TRBJ1-5; v_call: TRBV30; clone_size: .; cdr3_aa: CAWSEGTLSNQPQHF; cdr3_nt: TGTGCCTGGTCTGAGGGAACTCTTAGCAATCAGCCCCAGCATTTT
d_call: TRBD1; j_call: TRBJ1-3; v_call: TRBV6-4; clone_size: .; cdr3_aa: CASPSSRTGHGNTIYF; cdr3_nt: TGTGCCAGCCCATCAAGCCGGACAGGGCATGGAAACACCATATATTTT
d_call: TRBD1; j_call: TRBJ2-7; v_call: TRBV11-2; clone_size: .; cdr3_aa: CASSQRQGAHEQYF; cdr3_nt: TGTGCCAGCAGCCAACGACAGGGGGCACACGAGCAGTACTTC
d_call: TRBD2; j_call: TRBJ2-1; v_call: TRBV7-9; clone_size: few; cdr3_aa: CASSLGLAGGKDEQFF; cdr3_nt: TGTGCCAGCAGTTTGGGACTAGCGGGCGGGAAGGATGAGCAGTTCTTC
d_call: TRBD2; j_call: TRBJ2-5; v_call: TRBV19; clone_size: .; cdr3_aa: CASSIGGLAGGLRETQYF; cdr3_nt: TGTGCCAGTAGTATAGGCGGACTAGCGGGAGGACTGAGAGAGACCCAGTACTTC
d_call: TRBD2; j_call: TRBJ2-3; v_call: TRBV30; clone_size: .; cdr3_aa: CAWSLVAGGSPDTQYF; cdr3_nt: TGTGCCTGGAGTCTCGTAGCGGGAGGGTCGCCAGATACGCAGTATTTT
d_call: .; j_call: TRBJ1-2; v_call: TRBV11-3; clone_size: .; cdr3_aa: CASSPRTADGYTF; cdr3_nt: TGTGCCAGCAGCCCCCGGACAGCCGATGGCTACACCTTC
d_call: .; j_call: TRBJ1-5; v_call: TRBV24-1; clone_size: .; cdr3_aa: CATSAGFSNQPQHF; cdr3_nt: TGTGCCACCAGTGCTGGCTTTAGCAATCAGCCCCAGCATTTT
d_call: .; j_call: TRBJ1-5; v_call: TRBV6-6; clone_size: .; cdr3_aa: CASSPRGDSNQPQHF; cdr3_nt: TGTGCCAGCAGTCCTAGGGGCGACAGCAATCAGCCCCAGCATTTT
d_call: TRBD2; j_call: TRBJ2-1; v_call: TRBV4-2; clone_size: .; cdr3_aa: CASSQVRTSGIGSYNEQFF; cdr3_nt: TGTGCCAGCAGCCAAGTCAGGACTAGCGGGATCGGGTCCTACAATGAGCAGTTCTTC
d_call: TRBD2; j_call: TRBJ2-7; v_call: TRBV4-2; clone_size: few; cdr3_aa: CASSQAPGRGGSYEQYF; cdr3_nt: TGTGCCAGCAGCCAAGCCCCGGGGCGGGGGGGCTCCTACGAGCAGTACTTC
d_call: .; j_call: TRBJ2-3; v_call: TRBV27; clone_size: .; cdr3_aa: CASSSSGATSTDTQYF; cdr3_nt: TGTGCCAGCAGCTCCTCAGGGGCAACTAGCACAGATACGCAGTATTTT
d_call: TRBD1; j_call: TRBJ1-2; v_call: TRBV30; clone_size: .; cdr3_aa: CAWGTGYGYTF; cdr3_nt: TGTGCCTGGGGGACAGGCTATGGCTACACCTTC
d_call: TRBD1; j_call: TRBJ2-3; v_call: TRBV5-1; clone_size: .; cdr3_aa: CASSQEQGLTQYF; cdr3_nt: TGCGCCAGCAGCCAAGAACAGGGGTTGACGCAGTATTTT
d_call: .; j_call: TRBJ2-3; v_call: TRBV2; clone_size: .; cdr3_aa: CASSDAAGWSDTQYF; cdr3_nt: TGTGCCAGCAGTGACGCAGCGGGTTGGTCAGATACGCAGTATTTT
d_call: TRBD1; j_call: TRBJ2-3; v_call: TRBV29-1; clone_size: .; cdr3_aa: CSVRDSVSDTQYF; cdr3_nt: TGCAGCGTCCGGGACAGCGTGTCAGATACGCAGTATTTT
d_call: TRBD2; j_call: TRBJ2-5; v_call: TRBV7-3; clone_size: .; cdr3_aa: CASSLTRGETQYF; cdr3_nt: TGTGCCAGCAGCTTAACGCGGGGGGAGACCCAGTACTTC
d_call: TRBD1; j_call: TRBJ1-1; v_call: TRBV20-1; clone_size: few; cdr3_aa: CSATRGLTFF; cdr3_nt: TGCAGTGCTACCAGGGGGCTAACTTTCTTT
d_call: .; j_call: TRBJ2-1; v_call: TRBV18; clone_size: .; cdr3_aa: CASSPIPYNEQFF; cdr3_nt: TGTGCCAGCTCACCCATCCCCTACAATGAGCAGTTCTTC
d_call: .; j_call: TRBJ1-2; v_call: TRBV3-1/TRBV3-2; clone_size: .; cdr3_aa: CASSQGRGSGYTF; cdr3_nt: TGTGCCAGCAGCCAAGGGAGAGGAAGCGGCTACACCTTC
d_call: TRBD2; j_call: TRBJ2-1; v_call: TRBV3-1/TRBV3-2; clone_size: .; cdr3_aa: CASNREGAYNEQFF; cdr3_nt: TGTGCCAGCAACCGGGAGGGGGCCTACAATGAGCAGTTCTTC
d_call: TRBD2; j_call: TRBJ2-4; v_call: TRBV5-1; clone_size: .; cdr3_aa: CASSLGEAGGPQNIQYF; cdr3_nt: TGCGCCAGCAGCTTGGGAGAGGCGGGAGGGCCTCAAAACATTCAGTACTTC
d_call: TRBD2; j_call: TRBJ2-3; v_call: TRBV30; clone_size: .; cdr3_aa: CAWSRASGSADTQYF; cdr3_nt: TGTGCCTGGAGTCGGGCTAGCGGGAGCGCAGATACGCAGTATTTT
d_call: .; j_call: TRBJ2-1; v_call: TRBV12-5; clone_size: .; cdr3_aa: CASGLVPRLYNEQFF; cdr3_nt: TGTGCTAGTGGTTTGGTCCCTCGACTATACAATGAGCAGTTCTTC
d_call: .; j_call: TRBJ1-5; v_call: TRBV7-9; clone_size: .; cdr3_aa: CASSFGRKPQHF; cdr3_nt: TGTGCCAGCAGCTTCGGGAGGAAGCCCCAGCATTTT
d_call: TRBD1; j_call: TRBJ1-4; v_call: TRBV5-1; clone_size: .; cdr3_aa: CASSSGQGGGLFF; cdr3_nt: TGCGCCAGCAGCTCTGGACAGGGGGGAGGACTGTTTTTT
d_call: TRBD2; j_call: TRBJ2-1; v_call: TRBV19; clone_size: .; cdr3_aa: CASSRTSGKGNEQFF; cdr3_nt: TGTGCCAGTAGCAGAACTAGCGGGAAGGGCAATGAGCAGTTCTTC
d_call: .; j_call: TRBJ2-1; v_call: TRBV7-9; clone_size: few; cdr3_aa: CASSLRGSSYNEQFF; cdr3_nt: TGTGCCAGCAGCTTACGGGGGAGCTCCTACAATGAGCAGTTCTTC
d_call: .; j_call: TRBJ2-7; v_call: TRBV11-2; clone_size: .; cdr3_aa: CASSLDGTNYEQYF; cdr3_nt: TGTGCCAGCAGCTTAGATGGGACAAACTACGAGCAGTACTTC
d_call: TRBD1; j_call: TRBJ2-1; v_call: TRBV7-3; clone_size: .; cdr3_aa: CASSRQGNEQFF; cdr3_nt: TGTGCCAGCAGCCGACAGGGGAATGAGCAGTTCTTC
d_call: .; j_call: TRBJ1-2; v_call: TRBV30; clone_size: few; cdr3_aa: CAWSATDYGYTF; cdr3_nt: TGTGCCTGGAGTGCCACGGACTATGGCTACACCTTC
d_call: TRBD2; j_call: TRBJ2-2; v_call: TRBV29-1; clone_size: .; cdr3_aa: CSVGASGATGELFF; cdr3_nt: TGCAGCGTTGGAGCTAGCGGGGCCACCGGGGAGCTGTTTTTT
d_call: TRBD2; j_call: TRBJ2-1; v_call: TRBV6-2/TRBV6-3; clone_size: .; cdr3_aa: CASSYQGLVNEQFF; cdr3_nt: TGTGCCAGCAGTTATCAGGGACTAGTCAATGAGCAGTTCTTC
d_call: .; j_call: TRBJ1-1; v_call: TRBV7-2; clone_size: .; cdr3_aa: CASSFQIHMQGEAFF; cdr3_nt: TGTGCCAGCAGCTTCCAGATCCACATGCAGGGTGAAGCTTTCTTT
d_call: .; j_call: TRBJ2-7; v_call: TRBV5-6; clone_size: .; cdr3_aa: CASSLGAGISYEQYF; cdr3_nt: TGTGCCAGCAGCTTGGGGGCAGGCATCTCCTACGAGCAGTACTTC
d_call: .; j_call: TRBJ1-6; v_call: TRBV14; clone_size: .; cdr3_aa: CASSPGGVSPLHF; cdr3_nt: TGTGCCAGCAGCCCCGGAGGGGTTTCACCCCTCCACTTT
d_call: .; j_call: TRBJ1-2; v_call: TRBV5-5; clone_size: few; cdr3_aa: CASSLQGGYGYTF; cdr3_nt: TGTGCCAGCAGCTTGCAAGGCGGCTATGGCTACACCTTC
d_call: .; j_call: TRBJ1-4; v_call: TRBV6-5; clone_size: .; cdr3_aa: CASSLTDSGGEKLFF; cdr3_nt: TGTGCCAGCAGTTTGACAGACTCCGGTGGTGAAAAACTGTTTTTT
d_call: TRBD1; j_call: TRBJ2-5; v_call: TRBV6-6; clone_size: .; cdr3_aa: CASSRTGAETQYF; cdr3_nt: TGTGCCAGCAGTCGCACAGGGGCAGAGACCCAGTACTTC
d_call: .; j_call: TRBJ1-2; v_call: TRBV6-2/TRBV6-3; clone_size: .; cdr3_aa: CASSYSGQLYGYTF; cdr3_nt: TGTGCCAGCAGTTACTCTGGGCAGCTCTATGGCTACACCTTC
d_call: .; j_call: TRBJ2-5; v_call: TRBV7-9; clone_size: once; cdr3_aa: CASSRQEDGTQYF; cdr3_nt: TGTGCCAGCAGCCGTCAGGAGGACGGGACCCAGTACTTC
d_call: TRBD1; j_call: TRBJ1-6; v_call: TRBV11-2; clone_size: .; cdr3_aa: CASNHRDRGSPLHF; cdr3_nt: TGTGCCAGCAACCACCGGGACAGGGGTTCACCCCTCCACTTT
d_call: .; j_call: TRBJ1-1; v_call: TRBV29-1; clone_size: .; cdr3_aa: CSVGLVNTEAFF; cdr3_nt: TGCAGCGTTGGACTGGTGAACACTGAAGCTTTCTTT
d_call: TRBD2; j_call: TRBJ2-5; v_call: TRBV9; clone_size: few; cdr3_aa: CASSASLAGIETQYF; cdr3_nt: TGTGCCAGCAGCGCCAGCCTAGCGGGGATAGAGACCCAGTACTTC
d_call: .; j_call: TRBJ1-1; v_call: TRBV7-2; clone_size: .; cdr3_aa: CASSLVGRGTEAFF; cdr3_nt: TGTGCCAGCAGCTTAGTCGGGAGGGGAACTGAAGCTTTCTTT
d_call: TRBD1; j_call: TRBJ1-2; v_call: TRBV29-1; clone_size: once; cdr3_aa: CSVENRGRLDGYTF; cdr3_nt: TGCAGCGTTGAAAACAGGGGGCGCTTGGATGGCTACACCTTC